Below, 29 T cell receptor beta chains from the same sample are listed, as sequenced in a study of identical twins (dated by TCRdb to 2016 to 2017). Library preparation used 5' RACE. Sequencing used an Illumina HiSeq 2000. TCRdb itself trimmed the public reads at Q25 with fastp, ran MiXCR and retained productive beta chains. Here each entry gathers all rows of one CDR3 protein and keeps the most common genes and DNA. This sample has approximately 890,000 distinct CDR3 sequences in its table, and roughly an eighth of those were observed once. 1.5% to 2% of the sample rests with the top ten. This same sample was also part of a study on yellow fever vaccine responses in identical twins.

The sequencing input was PBMCs. The source of these receptors is a young woman in good health.

The sample holds a few counts of this clonotype. V usage is TRBV29-1 and J usage is TRBJ1-2; D call uncertain. V dropped 6 bases and J dropped 3 bases, with 14 bases sitting between them. There are 13 residues in the CDR3. CDR1 and CDR2 (germline): SQVTM, ANQGSEA. CDR3 protein: CSVLLRVDYGYTF. The CDR3 coding sequence is TGCAGCGTACTTCTACGGGTGGACTATGGCTACACCTTC. The whole variable domain, remainder taken from reference TRBV29-1 and TRBJ1-2, is SAVISQKPSRDICQRGTSLTIQCQVDSQVTMMFWYRQQPGQSLTLIATANQGSEATYESGFVIDKFPISRPNLTFSTLTVSNMSPEDSSIYLCSVLLRVDYGYTFGSGTRLTVV.

There are many counts of this clonotype. The V gene is TRBV5-1, the J gene TRBJ1-2, with a tentative D call TRBD1 (5 bases). The CDR3 sequence is 12 residues long. Deletions cut 4 bases from V and 7 bases from J, with 11 bases between. The V gene's germline CDR1 is SGHRS and CDR2 YFSETQ. The DNA for the CDR3 is TGCGCCAGCAGCCAGGACAATTTTGGCTACACCTTC. Translated, it gives CASSQDNFGYTF.

The chain recombines TRBV20-1 with TRBJ2-3, with 10 bases identical to TRBD2. The V gene end was trimmed by 3 bases and the J gene end by 1 base; junction bases not matched to a gene: 16. The CDR3 is made up of 19 amino acids. In germline, CDR1 is DFQATT, CDR2 SNEGSKA (reference sequence). The CDR3 DNA reads as TGCAGTGCTAGTATGTCGACAAGCGGGGGGGCGACGCGCACAGATACGCAGTATTTT. Translating it yields CSASMSTSGGATRTDTQYF.

V usage is TRBV6-1 and J usage is TRBJ2-5; 8 bases align to TRBD2. CDR1 is MNHNS, CDR2 SASEGT, per germline. J gave up 4 bases and V 7 bases, and 17 bases lay outside the gene matches. The CDR3 has 17 amino acids. CDR3 sequence (DNA): TGTGCCAGCAAAACAGGCCGGCTGCGGGGGGCGCCAGAGACCCAGTACTTC. Its protein product is CASKTGRLRGAPETQYF.

This clonotype appeared a few times. The CDR3 is CASSIVGPHNEQFF. The CDR3 region has the DNA TGTGCCAGCAGCATCGTGGGGCCACACAATGAGCAGTTCTTC. The chain recombines TRBV11-2 with TRBJ2-1; the D gene is possibly TRBD1 (5 bases). This CDR3 is 14 amino acids long. The germline gives CDR1 SGHAT, CDR2 FQNNGV. V lost 5 bases and J 5 bases, leaving 13 bases between the germline ends.

This clonotype was detected many times. The gene calls are TRBV3-1 and TRBJ2-7; D is possibly TRBD1 or TRBD2 (5 bases each). V was clipped by 0 bases and J by 0 bases, with 12 bases between them. The CDR3 is made up of 16 amino acids. CDR1 is LGHDT and CDR2 is YNNKEL in the germline V gene (reference sequence). The chain's CDR3 is CASSQDEGRFSYEQYF. CDR3 sequence (DNA): TGTGCCAGCAGCCAAGATGAGGGGAGATTCTCCTACGAGCAGTACTTC.

Many counts were recorded for this clonotype. This chain links TRBV7-2 with TRBJ2-1; maybe TRBD2 (6 bases). The CDR3 loop spans 16 amino acids. Germline V gene sequence: CDR1 SGHTA, CDR2 FQGNSA. Trimming left V 6 bases short and J 4 bases short, with 19 bases between. The CDR3 here is CASRLSTGTQYNEQFF. The CDR3 bases are TGTGCCAGCAGGCTTAGTACCGGGACTCAATACAATGAGCAGTTCTTC.

This clonotype was detected only a few times. The chain links TRBV7-9 to TRBJ2-2; TRBD1 might be the D (6 bases). The V gene's germline CDR1 is SEHNR and CDR2 FQNEAQ (reference sequence). CDR3 length: 13 residues. Trimming pared 8 bases from V and 3 bases from J, leaving 10 bases between. CDR3 nucleotides: TGTGCCAGCCGGGGACACGACACCGGGGAGCTGTTTTTT. It yields the protein CASRGHDTGELFF. Based on the CDR3 plus reference TRBV7-9 and TRBJ2-2, the full variable domain is DTGVSQNPRHKITKRGQNVTFRCDPISEHNRLYWYRQTLGQGPEFLTYFQNEAQLEKSRLLSDRFSAERPKGSFSTLEIQRTEQGDSAMYLCASRGHDTGELFFGEGSRLTVL.

Comments on this clonotype: The germline gene is not matched at one end of the junction; a read error may be the cause. CDR3 sequence reads: CASSGRQVTSENTIYF. The CDR3, as DNA: TGTGCCAGCAGCGGTCGTCAGGTGACCTCTGAAAACACCATATATTTT. The V gene is TRBV12-3 or TRBV12-4, the J gene TRBJ1-3; D is undetermined. CDR3 length: 16 residues.

The gene calls are TRBV19 and TRBJ2-1, with 8 bases aligning to TRBD2. The CDR3 has 14 residues. V shed 5 bases and J 3 bases; nucleotides not matched to a gene: 3. Germline CDR1 is LNHDA and CDR2 is SQIVND (reference sequence). The CDR3 coding sequence is TGTGCCAGTAGTCTACTAGCGGTCTACAATGAGCAGTTCTTC. Translation gives CASSLLAVYNEQFF.

The chain couples TRBV18 to TRBJ2-5; D gene ambiguous. V was shortened by 6 bases and J by 1 base, with 12 bases between the two germline ends. This CDR3 has 14 amino acids. Germline V gene sequence: CDR1 KGHSH, CDR2 LQKENI. This CDR3 reads CASSVTSPQETQYF. In DNA form, the CDR3 reads TGTGCCAGCTCGGTGACATCTCCCCAAGAGACCCAGTACTTC.

This clonotype was counted only a few times. The chain combines TRBV2 with TRBJ1-1; D uncertain. The V end lost 7 bases, the J end lost 4 bases, and 10 bases lay between the germline ends. The CDR3 consists of 12 residues. CDR1 and CDR2 (germline): SNHLY, FYNNEI. CDR3 protein: CASIVEVTEAFF. The CDR3 bases are TGTGCCAGCATAGTAGAGGTCACTGAAGCTTTCTTT.

This clonotype was found a few times. CDR3 protein: CATSENRPTPGDTQYF. In nucleotides, the CDR3 is TGTGCCACCAGTGAGAACAGGCCAACCCCGGGAGATACGCAGTATTTT. J is TRBJ2-3 and V is TRBV24-1; a weak D match, TRBD1 (5 bases). From germline, CDR1 is KGHDR and CDR2 SFDVKD. V was shortened by 4 bases and J by 5 bases, with 18 bases between the two germline ends. The CDR3 sequence is 16 residues long.

This clonotype was seen repeatedly, ten times or more. The chain has TRBV4-1 and TRBJ2-4, with 7 positions matching TRBD2. Trimming took 2 bases from V and 0 from J; bases not matched to a gene: 10. Germline CDR1 is MGHRA and CDR2 is YSYEKL. The CDR3 length is 18 residues. CDR3 loop: CASSQSARGTIAKNIQYF. CDR3 DNA sequence: TGCGCCAGCAGCCAATCGGCGCGGGGGACGATAGCCAAAAACATTCAGTACTTC.

This rearrangement joins TRBV20-1 to TRBJ2-5; D is unresolved. The CDR3 spans 12 residues. Trimming removed 5 bases from V and 5 bases from J, with 12 bases in between. Per germline, CDR1 DFQATT and CDR2 SNEGSKA (reference sequence). In DNA, the CDR3 is TGCAGTGCTCGAGGATTTGCGGAGACCCAGTACTTC. The encoded protein is CSARGFAETQYF.

The sample holds a few counts of this clonotype. J is TRBJ2-1 and V is TRBV19; 8 bases agree with TRBD2. The germline V gene has CDR1 LNHDA and CDR2 SQIVND (reference sequence). The length of the CDR3 is 14 residues. V lost 5 bases to trimming and J lost 3 bases; unmatched junction nucleotides: 3. Written as DNA, the CDR3 is TGTGCCAGTAGTTATACTAGCGGCTACAATGAGCAGTTCTTC. Translated: CASSYTSGYNEQFF.

The rearrangement joins TRBV2 to TRBJ2-7, with TRBD2 identical over 13 bases. Germline values: CDR1 SNHLY, CDR2 FYNNEI. CDR3 length equals 15 residues. V shed 1 base and J 4 bases; nucleotides not matched to a gene: 1. CDR3 sequence reads: CASSEGLAGGYEQYV. As DNA, the CDR3 is TGTGCCAGCAGTGAAGGACTAGCGGGGGGTTACGAGCAGTACGTC.

The chain carries TRBV4-1 and TRBJ2-6; TRBD2 might be the D (6 bases). Germline CDR1 MGHRA, CDR2 YSYEKL. Trimming stripped 0 bases from V and 0 bases from J, with 24 bases between. This CDR3 has 22 amino acids. CDR3 region: CASSQDLRRDASPYSGANVLTF. The CDR3 DNA sequence: TGCGCCAGCAGCCAAGATCTCAGGCGGGACGCCTCCCCCTACTCTGGGGCCAACGTCCTGACTTTC.

The V and J genes are TRBV24-1 and TRBJ2-2; weak D call: TRBD1 (5 bases). Germline V CDR1 and CDR2: KGHDR, SFDVKD. There are 17 residues in the CDR3. The V and J ends lost 0 bases and 0 bases respectively, with 10 bases between them. The CDR3 spells CATSDLRSGTNTGELFF. Here the CDR3 DNA reads TGTGCCACCAGTGATTTGCGGTCAGGGACGAACACCGGGGAGCTGTTTTTT.

This clonotype came up a few times. CDR3 region: CASSYLGGPGNEQFF. CDR3 bases: TGTGCCAGCAGTTACTTGGGAGGGCCCGGCAATGAGCAGTTCTTC. The rearrangement links TRBV6-5 to TRBJ2-1; the match to TRBD2 covers 7 bases. Trimming took 1 base from V and 6 from J; bases not matched to a gene: 6. The CDR3 sequence is 15 residues long. Per germline, CDR1 MNHEY and CDR2 SVGAGI.

The J gene is TRBJ2-5, the V gene TRBV2; D remains ambiguous. The germline V gene encodes CDR1 SNHLY and CDR2 FYNNEI. This CDR3 is 15 amino acids long. V dropped 1 base and J dropped 1 base, with 10 bases sitting between them. The DNA for the CDR3 is TGTGCCAGCAGTGAAGATGCCACAGTCCAAGAGACCCAGTACTTC. It encodes CASSEDATVQETQYF.

This clonotype came up a few times. This chain links TRBV7-9 with TRBJ1-4; no firm D call. V was trimmed by 5 bases and J by 7 bases, leaving 11 bases between them. The CDR3 extends over 13 amino acids. Germline CDR1 SEHNR, CDR2 FQNEAQ (reference sequence). As DNA, the CDR3 is TGTGCCAGCAGCCCCGAAGGAAGTGAAAAACTGTTTTTT. Protein: CASSPEGSEKLFF.

This clonotype was counted between two and nine times. The chain recombines TRBV6-5 with TRBJ2-1; 8 bases are a match to TRBD2. There are 15 residues in the CDR3. Germline values: CDR1 MNHEY, CDR2 SVGAGI. The ends lost 4 bases at V and 7 bases at J; junction bases unmatched: 9. CDR3 DNA: TGTGCCAGCAGTTCTCATCACGGGGGGGCAAATGAGCAGTTCTTC. It specifies CASSSHHGGANEQFF.

This rearrangement joins TRBV29-1 to TRBJ2-1; D is ambiguous. This CDR3 region has 9 residues. V gave up 6 bases and J gave up 9 bases, with 6 bases separating them. The V gene's germline CDR1 is SQVTM and CDR2 ANQGSEA. The CDR3: CSVGVEQFF. The CDR3 nucleotides are TGCAGCGTCGGCGTTGAGCAGTTCTTC.

This rearrangement joins TRBV20-1 to TRBJ2-7, with 12 bases matching TRBD2. The CDR3 is 14 residues long. The germline gives CDR1 DFQATT, CDR2 SNEGSKA (reference sequence). V gave up 5 bases and J gave up 5 bases; unmatched junction bases: 7. The CDR3 sequence is CSAPTSGGSHEQYV. The CDR3 DNA reads TGCAGTGCTCCCACTAGCGGGGGGAGCCACGAGCAGTACGTC.

Only a few counts were recorded for this clonotype. The chain links TRBV15 to TRBJ1-1; 9 bases align to TRBD1. V trimming: 1 base; J trimming: 4 bases; junction bases outside the gene matches: 10. The germline gives CDR1 LNHNV, CDR2 YYDKDF (reference sequence). The CDR3 contains 17 residues. CDR3 in DNA: TGTGCCACCAGCAGAGGCCCCGGGACAGGGCTGATCACTGAAGCTTTCTTT. Translating it yields CATSRGPGTGLITEAFF.

This clonotype appeared a few times. The chain employs TRBV12-5 and TRBJ2-2; perhaps TRBD2 as D (5 bases). Germline loops: CDR1 LGHNT, CDR2 FRNRAP. There are 16 residues in the CDR3. The V end lost 6 bases, the J end lost 4 bases, and 18 bases lay between the germline ends. The CDR3 bases are TGTGCTAGTGGGCATGGACTGGGGATTGGCACCGGGGAGCTGTTTTTT. Its translation is CASGHGLGIGTGELFF.

The chain carries TRBV7-2 and TRBJ2-1, with 10 bases matching TRBD2. Germline values: CDR1 SGHTA, CDR2 FQGNSA. The CDR3 contains 14 residues. Unmatched junction bases numbered 5, after V lost 7 bases and J lost 5 bases. CDR3 nucleotides: TGTGCCAGCACCGAGCTAGCGGGGGACAATGAGCAGTTCTTC. Protein: CASTELAGDNEQFF.

In DNA, the CDR3 is TGCGCCAGCAGCCAAGCCTTTGGGAGCTCCTACAATGAGCAGTTCTTC. Its protein is CASSQAFGSSYNEQFF. V usage is TRBV4-1 and J usage is TRBJ2-1, with a weak D call TRBD2 (5 bases). Trimming pared 1 base from V and 0 bases from J, leaving 10 bases between. The CDR3 spans 16 residues. Per the germline V gene, CDR1 is MGHRA and CDR2 is YSYEKL.